One TCR beta chain is described in this entry. Its antigen is as yet unknown. CDR3 length: 14 residues. Trimming cost V 4 bases and J 12 bases; bases outside gene matches: 11. Per the germline V gene, CDR1 is SGDLS and CDR2 is YYNGEE. Receiving focal radiation plus CTLA-4 blockade with ipilimumab were patients who had chemo-refractory metastatic non-small-cell lung cancer. The data belong to a study of radiotherapy plus CTLA-4 blockade in lung cancer. About the research overall: An objective response was seen in 15% to 20% of patients, and disease control in around 33%. Study-wide results and caveats: Strongest reported response predictors: early blood clone changes and post-radiation interferon-beta. TCR clones from tumors expanded in blood after radiotherapy plus ipilimumab.

The protocol was immunoSEQ multiplex PCR, while the TCRdb copy is restricted to in-frame clones and leaves out a portion. In the table there are some 70,000 clones, around 83% of which are singletons. The source of this sequence is a human donor with non-small cell lung cancer who had a partial response to radiotherapy plus ipilimumab. Sequenced material: peripheral blood, taken from a patient treated with radiotherapy plus ipilimumab. This chain connects TRBV9 to TRBJ2-1; the match to TRBD2 covers 9 bases. The CDR3 loop is CASSTRLAETTQFF. The CDR3 bases are TGTGCCAGCAGCACTCGACTAGCGGAAACAACGCAGTTCTTC.